This T cell receptor (beta chain) is from a study of blood T cell repertoires in COVID-19. Study at large: Sites across the United States, Italy and Spain contributed samples from acute and convalescent COVID-19.

This clone was seen a single time. CDR1 SGHTA and CDR2 FQGNSA come from the germline V gene. This CDR3 has 14 amino acids. Trimming pared 1 base from V and 0 bases from J, leaving 4 bases between. Authors' processing steps: Nucleated cell counts were estimated from reference gene primer amplification. TCRdb's table, derived via immunoSEQ multiplex PCR, lists solely in-frame clones and lacks some. The V and J calls and clone size come from that table; D and trimming were worked out from the DNA. The table has about 130,000 clones, around 86% seen once. The chain couples TRBV7-2 to TRBJ1-3, with D unresolved. What was sequenced was peripheral blood. This clonotype was obtained from a man older than 75 with active or convalescent COVID-19. The CDR3 sequence: CASSLGASGNTIYF. The CDR3 region has the DNA TGTGCCAGCAGCTTAGGGGCCTCTGGAAACACCATATATTTT.